This T cell receptor (beta chain) appears in the sequencing data of a study of CXCR3 chemokines and chemotherapy response in bladder cancer (dated by TCRdb to between 2021 and 2024). Background on the whole study: Whether chemotherapy response in human bladder cancer was predicted by intratumoral CXCR3 chemokine system activity was examined in the study.

Inclusive of the bounding cysteine and phenylalanine, the CDR3 is 14 residues long. Of the read, only the CDR3 DNA is kept; its 42 bases are in frame from base 1. The germline V gene yields SQVTM for CDR1 and ANQGSEA for CDR2. V trim: 5 bases; J trim: 10 bases; unmatched bases: 15. Library preparation was by PCR. This sample was sequenced with an Illumina HiSeq 2500. TCRdb itself trimmed the public reads at Q25 with fastp, ran MiXCR and retained productive beta chains. Each entry is one CDR3 protein sequence, shown with its most common DNA and genes. The sample records approximately 12,000 distinct CDR3 sequences, 12% of which are singletons. Approximately 26% of the sample is in the top ten clones. This clonotype appeared many times. Its antigen has not been determined. Per-base qualities were not stored, and no clone one base away is much larger.

Rearrangement joined TRBV29-1 to TRBJ2-7; TRBD1 aligns with 9 central bases. This specimen was acquired from a patient whose treatment included neoadjuvant chemotherapy. The origin of this receptor is a human donor with bladder cancer that did not respond to neoadjuvant chemotherapy. The nucleotide sequence is TGCAGCGTTCAACTGACAGGGGGAGAGCGAGGTCAGTACTTC. This encodes CSVQLTGGERGQYF.